Listed below are T cell receptor beta chains from one sample, sequenced in a study of shared clonotypes between healthy human individuals. The table came from immunoSEQ multiplex PCR; TCRdb's copy has only in-frame clones and leaves some out. The data contain 180,000 or so clones, approximately 95% of them singletons. The material sequenced was naive CD4+ T cells sorted from blood. The receptors originated from a woman aged 25 to 39 in good health. Both conserved end residues are part of each CDR3. Only some rows state a clone size, as once, few, many or a class for expanded clones.

abundance	v_gene	j_gene	CDR3aa
-	TRBV28	TRBJ1-4	CASSPPPRFDNEKLFF
-	TRBV7-9	TRBJ2-1	CASSLISGKYNEQFF
-	TRBV19	-	CASRPTRGSTYEQYF
-	TRBV6-6	TRBJ2-7	CASSYSTSGSTYEQYF
-	TRBV6-1	TRBJ1-5	CASLGQVSQPQHF
-	TRBV5-1	TRBJ2-5	CASSSGLAGEGETQYF
-	TRBV5-1	TRBJ2-7	CASSLGVGDSSYEQYF
-	TRBV5-1	TRBJ1-3	CASSPGLISGNTIYF
once	TRBV5-1	TRBJ1-2	CASSRRAGSVRGYTF
-	TRBV5-1	TRBJ2-7	CASSRGQGALVYEQYF
-	TRBV7-6	TRBJ2-1	CASSYYSGSGYNEQFF
-	TRBV4-2	TRBJ2-7	CASTPGEQYF
-	TRBV19	TRBJ1-1	CASSIELGRTNTEAFF
once	TRBV11-1	TRBJ2-5	CASSVSVGLAGSQETQYF